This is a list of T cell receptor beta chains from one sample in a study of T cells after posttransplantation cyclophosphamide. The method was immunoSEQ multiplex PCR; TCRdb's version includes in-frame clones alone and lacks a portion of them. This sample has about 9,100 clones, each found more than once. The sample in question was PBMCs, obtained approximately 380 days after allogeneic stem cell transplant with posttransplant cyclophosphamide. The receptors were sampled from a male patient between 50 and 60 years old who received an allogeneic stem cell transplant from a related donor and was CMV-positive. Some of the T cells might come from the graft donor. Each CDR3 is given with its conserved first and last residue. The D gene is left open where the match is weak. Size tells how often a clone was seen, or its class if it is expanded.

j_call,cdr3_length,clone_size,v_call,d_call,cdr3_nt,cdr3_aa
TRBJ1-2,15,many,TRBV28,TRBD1,TGTGCCAGCCGCCTTCCCAACAGGGGCCTAGGCGGCTACACCTTC,CASRLPNRGLGGYTF
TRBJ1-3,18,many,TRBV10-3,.,TGTGCCATCAGTGATTTTGCGCGTACCCGTCTCTCTGGAAACACCATATATTTT,CAISDFARTRLSGNTIYF
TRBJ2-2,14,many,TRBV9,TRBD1,TGTGCCAGCAGCGTACAGGGGGCAACCGGGGAGCTGTTTTTT,CASSVQGATGELFF
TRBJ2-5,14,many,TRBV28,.,TGTGCCAGCAGTTTTGTCCTAGGGGCCGAGACCCAGTACTTC,CASSFVLGAETQYF
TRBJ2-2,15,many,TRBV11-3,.,TGTGCCAGCAGCCCGGGGAGGTATAACACCGGGGAGCTGTTTTTT,CASSPGRYNTGELFF
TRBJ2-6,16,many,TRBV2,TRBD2,TGTGCCAGCACTAGCGGGATGGGCTCTGGGGCCAACGTCCTGACTTTC,CASTSGMGSGANVLTF
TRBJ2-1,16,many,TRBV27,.,TGTGCCAGCAGTTTCCCTGAATATACACCCTACAATGAGCAGTTCTTC,CASSFPEYTPYNEQFF
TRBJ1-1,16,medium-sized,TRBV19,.,TGTGCCAGTAGTATGGGCTGGAGGGGAGTGAACACTGAAGCTTTCTTT,CASSMGWRGVNTEAFF
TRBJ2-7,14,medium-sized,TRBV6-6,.,TGTGCCAGCACCCTGGGGCCGATCTCCTACGAGCAGTACTTC,CASTLGPISYEQYF
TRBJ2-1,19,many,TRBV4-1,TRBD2,TGCGCCAGCAGCCAAGATCGCGGGACTAGCGGGCTGTGGGGTAATGAGCAGTTCTTC,CASSQDRGTSGLWGNEQFF
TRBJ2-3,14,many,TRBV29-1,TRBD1,TGCAGCGTTGAAGCGGACAGGGTTGGGGATACGCAGTATTTT,CSVEADRVGDTQYF
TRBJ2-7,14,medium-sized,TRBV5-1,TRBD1,TGCGCCAGCAGACCTGCCGACAGGGTGTACGAGCAGTACTTC,CASRPADRVYEQYF
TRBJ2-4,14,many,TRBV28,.,TGTGCCAGCAGCCTAGTAGCGGCCCAAGGCATTCAGTACTTC,CASSLVAAQGIQYF
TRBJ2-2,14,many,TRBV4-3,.,TGCGCCAGCAGCCAAGGTCCATCCACCGGGGAGCTGTTTTTT,CASSQGPSTGELFF
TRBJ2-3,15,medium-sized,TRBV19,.,TGTGCCAGTAGTAGCTTCGACAGTACCACAGATACGCAGTATTTT,CASSSFDSTTDTQYF
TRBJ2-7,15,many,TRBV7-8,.,TGTGCCAGCAGCAGAGCCAGGAGGAGCTCCTACGAGCAGTACTTC,CASSRARRSSYEQYF
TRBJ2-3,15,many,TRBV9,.,TGTGCCAGCAGCTTACACGGACAGCTAAAAGATACGCAGTATTTT,CASSLHGQLKDTQYF
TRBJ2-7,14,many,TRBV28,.,TGTGCCAGCAGTACCACAGGGATAGGGTACGAGCAGTACTTC,CASSTTGIGYEQYF
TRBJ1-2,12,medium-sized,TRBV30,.,TGTGCCTGGAGTGCGCAATCGGGGGGCTACACCTTC,CAWSAQSGGYTF
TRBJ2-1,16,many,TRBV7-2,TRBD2,TGTGCCAGCAGCTCGGCACAATACGCGGGAGGGGATGAGCAGTTCTTC,CASSSAQYAGGDEQFF
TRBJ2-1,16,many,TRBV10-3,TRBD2,TGTGCCATCAGTGAGCCGGGACTAGCAACGCCTAATGAGCAGTTCTTC,CAISEPGLATPNEQFF
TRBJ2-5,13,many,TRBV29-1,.,TGCAGCGTTGAAGAGGGGGCGGGAGAGACCCAGTACTTC,CSVEEGAGETQYF
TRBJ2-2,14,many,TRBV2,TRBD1,TGTGCCAGCAGTGGACAGGGGAGCACCGGGGAGCTGTTTTTT,CASSGQGSTGELFF
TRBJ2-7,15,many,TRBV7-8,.,TGTGCCAGCAGCTTAGCAAGGACAGCAACCTACGAGCAGTACTTC,CASSLARTATYEQYF
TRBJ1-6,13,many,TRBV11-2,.,TGTGCCAGCAGCTTACCGGGGAATTCACCCCTCCACTTT,CASSLPGNSPLHF
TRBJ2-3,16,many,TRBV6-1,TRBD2,TGTGCCAGCAGTGGAACGGTAGCGGGAGTAACTAATACGCAGTATTTT,CASSGTVAGVTNTQYF
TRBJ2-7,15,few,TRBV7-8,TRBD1,TGTGCCAGCAGCTTAGTAGACAGGGGGACCTACGAGCAGTACTTC,CASSLVDRGTYEQYF
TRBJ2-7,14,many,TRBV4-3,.,TGCGCCAGCAGCCAATCCACTAGGGGACTCGAGCAGTACTTC,CASSQSTRGLEQYF
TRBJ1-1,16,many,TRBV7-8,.,TGTGCCAGCAGCTATCGTCGGGGAAACATAAACACTGAAGCTTTCTTT,CASSYRRGNINTEAFF
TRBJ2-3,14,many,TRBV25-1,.,TGTGCCAGCAGTCCAGGGTCTAGCACAGATACGCAGTATTTT,CASSPGSSTDTQYF
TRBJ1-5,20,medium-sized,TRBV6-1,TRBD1,TGTGCCAGCAGTGCAATTTCGGGACAGGGGGCCCTTTACAGCAATCAGCCCCAGCATTTT,CASSAISGQGALYSNQPQHF
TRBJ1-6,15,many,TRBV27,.,TGTGCCAGCAGCACAGGGAGCTCCTATAATTCACCCCTCCACTTT,CASSTGSSYNSPLHF
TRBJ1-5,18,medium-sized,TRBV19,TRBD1,TGTGCCAGTAGGAGCTGGACAGGGGGCGGAGATAGCAATCAGCCCCAGCATTTT,CASRSWTGGGDSNQPQHF
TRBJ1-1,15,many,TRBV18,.,TGTGCCAGCTCACAAGGGGGATACAGGAACACTGAAGCTTTCTTT,CASSQGGYRNTEAFF
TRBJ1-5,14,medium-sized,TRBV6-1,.,TGTGCCAGCAGTGGGTGGGGCGTGGGTCAGCCCCAGCATTTT,CASSGWGVGQPQHF
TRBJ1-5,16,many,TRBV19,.,TGTGCCAGTAGCAACCGATTCAGGGGAAACAATCAGCCCCAGCATTTT,CASSNRFRGNNQPQHF
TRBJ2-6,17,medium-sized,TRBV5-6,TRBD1,TGTGCCAGCAGCAGGACAGGGGGAGACTCTGGGGCCAACGTCCTGACTTTC,CASSRTGGDSGANVLTF
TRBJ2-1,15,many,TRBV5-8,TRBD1,TGTGCCAGCAGCTTGGAAGGACAGGCCTACAATGAGCAGTTCTTC,CASSLEGQAYNEQFF
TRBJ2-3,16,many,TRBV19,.,TGTGCCAGTAAACCCATGGCGGGTACGCGGGGAGATACGCAGTATTTT,CASKPMAGTRGDTQYF
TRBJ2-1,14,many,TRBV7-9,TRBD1,TGTGCCCTTGGACTGACAGGGGGAGGCGATGAGCAGTTCTTC,CALGLTGGGDEQFF
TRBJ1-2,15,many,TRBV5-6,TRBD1,TGTGCCAGCAGCGCGGGGGACAGGGGAGTTTATGGCTACACCTTC,CASSAGDRGVYGYTF
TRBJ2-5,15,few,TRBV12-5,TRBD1,TGTGCTAGTGGTTTTGGGACAGACCCTGGGGAGACCCAGTACTTC,CASGFGTDPGETQYF
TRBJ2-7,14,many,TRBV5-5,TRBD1,TGTGCCAGCAGCATAGGACAGGGGGCGCCCCGGGAGTACTTC,CASSIGQGAPREYF
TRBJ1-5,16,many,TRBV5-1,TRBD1,TGCGCCAGCAGCTTAGGGTCAGGGGGATACGATCAGCCCCAGCATTTT,CASSLGSGGYDQPQHF
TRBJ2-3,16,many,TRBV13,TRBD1,TGTGCCAGCAGCTTCCTGACAGGGGACTTCACAGATACGCAGTATTTT,CASSFLTGDFTDTQYF
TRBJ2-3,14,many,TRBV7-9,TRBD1,TGTGCCAGCTCAGGACAGGGAGGAGGAGATACGCAGTATTTT,CASSGQGGGDTQYF
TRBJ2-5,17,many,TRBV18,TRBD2,TGTGCCAGCTCACCCGGGACTAGCGGGGAAATGCTGGAGACCCAGTACTTC,CASSPGTSGEMLETQYF
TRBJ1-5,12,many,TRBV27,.,TGTGCCAGCAGTTTGGCGGGGGAGCCCCAGCATTTT,CASSLAGEPQHF
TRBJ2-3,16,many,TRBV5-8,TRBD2,TGTGCCAGCAGCTTGGGGCTAGCGGAGGTGGGAGATACGCAGTATTTT,CASSLGLAEVGDTQYF
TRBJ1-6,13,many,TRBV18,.,TGTGCCAGCTCAGGGGAGTCGCATTCACCCCTCCACTTT,CASSGESHSPLHF
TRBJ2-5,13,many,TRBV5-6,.,TGTGCCAGCAGCTTGGACGAGCAAGAGACCCAGTACTTC,CASSLDEQETQYF